This T cell receptor (beta chain) was profiled in a study of shared clonotypes between healthy human individuals. The germline V gene encodes CDR1 SGHRS and CDR2 YFSETQ. This CDR3 is built from 18 residues. Between the trimmed V and J ends, which lost 1 base and 5 bases, there was a span of 25 bases. Clones were sequenced by immunoSEQ multiplex PCR, and TCRdb holds only the in-frame ones, with some missing. Altogether 2 million to 2.5 million clones are present, 92% being singletons, with the ten largest covering about 0.41%. The source of this sequence is a man between 18 and 29 years old in good health. Some clones in this sample may be carry-over from other donors' samples. The specimen was naive CD4+ T cells from PBMCs. Specified subset: CD45RA+ positively selected. This sequence joins TRBV5-1 and TRBJ2-7; D is unclear. This CDR3 reads CASSLSWTNIPRVDEQYF. The CDR3 DNA reads as TGCGCCAGCAGCTTGTCCTGGACGAATATCCCCCGTGTCGACGAGCAGTACTTC.